The 19 T cell receptor beta chains below were found in one sample sequenced in a study of T-cell memory formation after mild COVID-19. TCRdb re-derived calls from the 5' RACE reads in MiXCR, one entry per CDR3 protein. Of roughly 280,000 distinct CDR3 sequences in the sample, 16% were seen once. Material for sequencing was PBMCs or a T cell subset sorted from them (not recorded which). Receptor source: a man aged 18 to 29 who had mild COVID-19 (a few samples of this study predate the infection). Cell type and time point are not known.

This clonotype was counted a few times. V gene TRBV2 combines with J gene TRBJ1-3; no clear D gene. This CDR3 spans 18 amino acids. Trimming removed 8 bases from V and 1 base from J, with 24 bases in between. CDR1 and CDR2 (germline): SNHLY, FYNNEI. The CDR3 spells CASHPLNAIWRSGNTIYF. CDR3 DNA: TGTGCCAGCCACCCCCTAAACGCGATCTGGCGATCTGGAAACACCATATATTTT.

This clonotype turned up a few times. The chain combines TRBV20-1 with TRBJ2-1; D uncertain. The germline V gene has CDR1 DFQATT and CDR2 SNEGSKA (reference sequence). There are 12 residues in the CDR3. V was trimmed by 1 base and J by 8 bases, leaving 9 bases between them. This chain's CDR3 is CSARGQSHEQFF. The CDR3 DNA follows: TGCAGTGCTAGAGGCCAGTCCCATGAGCAGTTCTTC.

A few counts support this clonotype. V usage is TRBV7-6 and J usage is TRBJ2-6; D is undetermined. This CDR3 region has 16 residues. Between the trimmed V and J ends, which lost 1 base and 0 bases, there was a span of 7 bases. The germline gives CDR1 SGHVS, CDR2 FNYEAQ. CDR3 region: CASSLEGYSGANVLTF. The DNA of the CDR3 is TGTGCCAGCAGCTTAGAAGGGTACTCTGGGGCCAACGTCCTGACTTTC.

This clonotype showed up many times. The chain is built from TRBV7-2 and TRBJ2-2; maybe TRBD2 (7 bases). CDR3 length: 16 amino acids. Per germline, CDR1 SGHTA and CDR2 FQGNSA. Trimming took off 1 base at V and 5 bases at J, with 14 bases between the two ends. The CDR3 DNA is TGTGCCAGCAGCTTAGATGGGGGGGCTAATACCGGGGAGCTGTTTTTT. This translates into CASSLDGGANTGELFF.

This clonotype was observed many times. This chain connects TRBV5-1 to TRBJ2-5, with D possibly matching TRBD1 (5 bases). CDR1 and CDR2 from the germline V gene are SGHRS and YFSETQ. V was shortened by 4 bases and J by 2 bases, with 9 bases between the two germline ends. The CDR3 consists of 13 residues. The CDR3, as DNA: TGCGCCAGCAGCACCCGACAGCAAGAGACCCAGTACTTC. This sequence encodes CASSTRQQETQYF. The complete variable domain, with remaining parts taken from reference TRBV5-1 and TRBJ2-5, reads KAGVTQTPRYLIKTRGQQVTLSCSPISGHRSVSWYQQTPGQGLQFLFEYFSETQRNKGNFPGRFSGRQFSNSRSEMNVSTLELGDSALYLCASSTRQQETQYFGPGTRLLVL.

V and J are TRBV6-5 and TRBJ2-7; D gene unclear. Trimming stripped 6 bases from V and 0 bases from J, with 6 bases between. The CDR3 runs to 12 residues. Germline loops: CDR1 MNHEY, CDR2 SVGAGI. The CDR3 region is CASSFDSYEQYF. CDR3 DNA sequence: TGTGCCAGCAGCTTCGACTCCTACGAGCAGTACTTC.

The V call is TRBV29-1, the J call TRBJ2-5; TRBD1 might be the D (6 bases). Between the trimmed V and J ends, which lost 3 bases and 7 bases, there was a span of 12 bases. The CDR3 spans 12 residues. Germline V lookup: CDR1 SQVTM, CDR2 ANQGSEA. The CDR3 spells CSVEAGDRTQYF. CDR3 bases: TGCAGCGTTGAGGCAGGGGATCGGACCCAGTACTTC. The entire variable domain, with the rest obtained from reference TRBV29-1 and TRBJ2-5, is as follows: SAVISQKPSRDICQRGTSLTIQCQVDSQVTMMFWYRQQPGQSLTLIATANQGSEATYESGFVIDKFPISRPNLTFSTLTVSNMSPEDSSIYLCSVEAGDRTQYFGPGTRLLVL.

V and J are TRBV29-1 and TRBJ2-7, with a weak D call TRBD2 (5 bases). Trimming took 6 bases from V and 0 from J, leaving 12 bases between them. The CDR3 is made up of 13 amino acids. Germline CDR1 and CDR2: SQVTM and ANQGSEA. CDR3 sequence reads: CSVVEARSYEQYF. The CDR3 DNA is TGCAGCGTGGTGGAGGCCCGCTCCTACGAGCAGTACTTC.

This rearrangement joins TRBV5-1 to TRBJ1-6, with D tentatively TRBD1 (6 bases). CDR1 SGHRS and CDR2 YFSETQ come from the germline V gene. This CDR3 is built from 15 residues. V was clipped by 4 bases and J by 11 bases, with 19 bases between them. The CDR3 region has the DNA TGCGCCAGCAGCCCCCCGGGACACCGGATACCACCCCTCCACTTT. Translated, it gives CASSPPGHRIPPLHF.

This sequence joins TRBV14 and TRBJ2-1; 11 positions match TRBD2. CDR3 size: 17 residues. Germline V gene data show CDR1 as SGHDN and CDR2 as FVKESK. V was pared by 4 bases and J by 6 bases, with 11 bases of the junction left unmatched. CDR3 bases: TGTGCCAGCAGCCTTATTATTCTAGCGGGAGGTATCAATGAGCAGTTCTTC. It encodes CASSLIILAGGINEQFF.

This chain joins TRBV4-1 and TRBJ2-2; D remains unclear. CDR3 length equals 15 residues. V was shortened by 0 bases and J by 4 bases, with 9 bases between the two germline ends. Germline loops: CDR1 MGHRA, CDR2 YSYEKL. CDR3 sequence reads: CASSQEVVSTGELFF. In DNA, the CDR3 is TGCGCCAGCAGCCAAGAAGTCGTGAGCACCGGGGAGCTGTTTTTT.

The chain combines TRBV4-1 with TRBJ1-1; D is perhaps TRBD1 (6 bases). Trimming removed 4 bases from V and 5 bases from J, with 11 bases in between. Germline V gene lookup returns CDR1 MGHRA and CDR2 YSYEKL. The CDR3 sequence is 13 residues long. The CDR3 DNA is TGCGCCAGCAGCCCTGGACAGAGAACTGAAGCTTTCTTT. Its translation is CASSPGQRTEAFF.

The chain combines TRBV25-1 with TRBJ1-5; D might be TRBD1 (6 bases). V was shortened by 4 bases and J by 7 bases, with 11 bases between the two germline ends. The CDR3 extends over 13 amino acids. The germline gives CDR1 MGHDK, CDR2 SYGVNS. CDR3 coding DNA: TGTGCCAGCAGTGCTCAGGGGCACCAGCCCCAGCATTTT. As protein: CASSAQGHQPQHF.

This clonotype turned up a few times. The chain combines TRBV24-1 with TRBJ2-4, with TRBD1 matching 8 bases. Germline V gene sequence: CDR1 KGHDR, CDR2 SFDVKD. The V gene end was trimmed by 4 bases and the J gene end by 6 bases; junction bases not matched to a gene: 7. The CDR3 spans 15 residues. CDR3 in amino acids: CATSDPRTGLNIQYF. The CDR3 bases are TGTGCCACCAGTGACCCTAGGACAGGGTTAAACATTCAGTACTTC.

The chain couples TRBV15 to TRBJ2-3; no definite D call. Germline V gives CDR1 LNHNV, CDR2 YYDKDF (reference sequence). CDR3 length: 15 residues. V dropped 1 base and J dropped 4 bases, with 12 bases sitting between them. The CDR3 coding sequence is TGTGCCACCAGCAGAGTCGGCCTAACCGCAGATACGCAGTATTTT. This sequence encodes CATSRVGLTADTQYF.

This chain connects TRBV6-5 to TRBJ2-2; maybe TRBD2 (5 bases). Trimming took 6 bases from V and 7 from J, leaving 18 bases between them. The CDR3 consists of 15 residues. Germline V lookup: CDR1 MNHEY, CDR2 SVGAGI. The CDR3 nucleotides read TGTGCCAGCAGAGTCGGCGGGTCTGTGAACGGGGAGCTGTTTTTT. The encoded protein is CASRVGGSVNGELFF.

This clonotype occurred a few times. The chain links TRBV6-5 to TRBJ2-5, with a weak D call TRBD2 (6 bases). V lost 6 bases to trimming and J lost 5 bases, with 13 bases between them. Germline V gene data show CDR1 as MNHEY and CDR2 as SVGAGI. The CDR3 runs to 13 residues. CDR3 amino acids: CASRQGGRETQYF. The DNA of the CDR3 is TGTGCCAGCAGACAAGGAGGGAGGGAGACCCAGTACTTC.

This clonotype turned up a few times. The rearrangement uses TRBV6-7 and TRBJ2-7; D not resolved. TRBV6-7 is given ORF status, its function remaining uncertain. V was shortened by 1 base and J by 5 bases, with 0 bases between the two germline ends. This CDR3 is 10 amino acids long. CDR3 region: CASSYYEQYV. CDR3 sequence (DNA): TGTGCCAGCAGTTACTACGAGCAGTACGTC.

CDR3 in DNA: TGTGCCAGCAGCCAACTCCGGGGGACTAGCACAGATACGCAGTATTTT. It codes for CASSQLRGTSTDTQYF. This chain connects TRBV4-2 to TRBJ2-3, with D perhaps TRBD2 (6 bases). CDR1 LGHNA and CDR2 YNFKEQ come from the germline V gene. The CDR3 is 16 residues long. V lost 2 bases and J 0 bases, leaving 12 bases between the germline ends.